These 22 T cell receptor beta chains came from one sample sequenced in a study of blood T cell repertoires in COVID-19. Assay: immunoSEQ multiplex PCR; the TCRdb copy retains only in-frame clones and omits some. Here the sample spans under 150,000 clones, around four fifths being singletons. The sequenced sample was PBMCs or T cells enriched from blood (not recorded which). The receptors shown here come from a woman aged 35 to 49 who had recovered from COVID-19.

This chain connects TRBV10-3 to TRBJ2-4; 7 nucleotides match TRBD1. The CDR3 covers 15 residues. V lost 2 bases to trimming and J lost 8 bases; unmatched junction nucleotides: 9. Germline-derived CDR1 and CDR2 are ENHRY and SYGVKD. CDR3 in amino acids: CAISERTGYKDIQYF. The CDR3 DNA is TGTGCCATCAGTGAGCGGACAGGCTATAAGGACATTCAGTACTTC.

Only one count was recorded for this clone. The chain combines TRBV6-6 with TRBJ1-2; D is undetermined. Trimming left V 6 bases short and J 2 bases short, with 16 bases between. The length of the CDR3 is 15 residues. Germline assignment: CDR1 MNHNY and CDR2 SVGAGI (reference sequence). The CDR3 DNA sequence: TGTGCCAGCAGCATCTCCAGGCCCTCGAACTATGGCTACACCTTC. Protein product: CASSISRPSNYGYTF.

The chain joins TRBV2 to TRBJ1-6; D might be TRBD1 (6 bases). The V gene's germline CDR1 is SNHLY and CDR2 FYNNEI. This CDR3 spans 14 amino acids. The ends were cut back, 7 bases at V and 7 bases at J, with 14 bases in the middle. The CDR3 DNA reads TGTGCCAGCACTCAGGGGCAGGTGAATTCACCCCTCCACTTT. It translates to CASTQGQVNSPLHF. The full variable domain, rest sourced from reference TRBV2 and TRBJ1-6, is EPEVTQTPSHQVTQMGQEVILRCVPISNHLYFYWYRQILGQKVEFLVSFYNNEISEKSEIFDDQFSVERPDGSNFTLKIRSTKLEDSAMYFCASTQGQVNSPLHFGNGTRLTVT.

This chain uses TRBV7-3 with TRBJ2-3, with 11 bases matching TRBD1. The germline CDR1 and CDR2 sequences are SGHTA and FQGTGA. J gave up 3 bases and V 6 bases, and 2 bases lay outside the gene matches. The CDR3 has 14 residues. This chain's CDR3 is CASRGQGGTDTQYF. Written as DNA, the CDR3 is TGTGCCAGCAGGGGACAGGGGGGTACAGATACGCAGTATTTT.

The chain couples TRBV11-3 to TRBJ2-5; 7 bases line up with TRBD1. The CDR3 extends over 13 amino acids. CDR1 is SGHNT, CDR2 YENEEA, per germline. The V segment lost 3 bases and the J segment 5 bases; nucleotides outside the gene matches: 3. DNA of the CDR3: TGTGCCAGCAGCTTGCAGGACAGGGAGACCCAGTACTTC. Its protein is CASSLQDRETQYF.

This clone has just a few counts. V gene TRBV6-5 combines with J gene TRBJ1-1; 12 bases are a match to TRBD1. The CDR3 spans 15 residues. V lost 6 bases to trimming and J lost 7 bases; unmatched junction nucleotides: 9. Germline loops: CDR1 MNHEY, CDR2 SVGAGI. The CDR3 bases are TGTGCCAGCAGCCCAAGGGGACAGGGGGCGGTTGAAGCTTTCTTT. This codes for CASSPRGQGAVEAFF.

The chain links TRBV7-9 to TRBJ1-1, with 7 nucleotides matching TRBD1. The V and J ends lost 4 bases and 7 bases, in that order; junction bases with no gene match: 6. In germline, CDR1 is SEHNR, CDR2 FQNEAQ (reference sequence). The CDR3 extends over 13 amino acids. CDR3 sequence (DNA): TGTGCCAGCAGCTCGGGACAGTATCTTGAAGCTTTCTTT. This sequence encodes CASSSGQYLEAFF.

The chain carries TRBV4-1 and TRBJ2-7; possible D gene TRBD2, 6 bases. V was pared by 0 bases and J by 2 bases, with 11 bases between. In germline, CDR1 is MGHRA, CDR2 YSYEKL. The CDR3 extends over 15 amino acids. DNA of the CDR3: TGCGCCAGCAGCCAAGACGGGACTTCAGCCTACGAGCAGTACTTC. This sequence encodes CASSQDGTSAYEQYF.

This clone was found once. The V gene is TRBV9, the J gene TRBJ1-3, with D possibly being TRBD1 (5 bases). The germline V and J ends were trimmed by 3 bases and 1 base, with 8 bases remaining between them. CDR1 and CDR2 from the germline V gene are SGDLS and YYNGEE. CDR3 length equals 14 residues. The CDR3 nucleotides are TGTGCCAGCAGCGGGGGGGAATCTGGAAACACCATATATTTT. This codes for CASSGGESGNTIYF.

This clone occurred once. The rearrangement links TRBV11-2 to TRBJ2-5; 8 bases align to TRBD1. Losses at the gene ends were 3 bases for V and 2 bases for J; bases not matched to a gene: 2. CDR3 size: 14 residues. CDR1 and CDR2 (germline): SGHAT, FQNNGV. The CDR3 region is CASSFRQGQETQYF. The CDR3 DNA reads as TGTGCCAGCAGCTTTCGACAGGGGCAAGAGACCCAGTACTTC.

The chain is built from TRBV2 and TRBJ1-1; 10 nucleotides match TRBD1. In germline, CDR1 is SNHLY, CDR2 FYNNEI. After removal of 7 bases from V and 3 bases from J, the junction contained 5 bases not matched to a gene. CDR3 length equals 14 residues. CDR3 protein: CASTPGTGDTEAFF. CDR3 coding DNA: TGTGCCAGCACCCCGGGGACAGGGGACACTGAAGCTTTCTTT.

V and J are TRBV5-1 and TRBJ1-2; D possibly corresponds to TRBD1 (6 bases). The CDR3 length is 14 residues. The V end was cut by 4 bases, the J end by 4 bases, with 14 bases between. CDR1 is SGHRS and CDR2 is YFSETQ in the germline V gene. The CDR3 protein is CASSPKPGVYGYTF. The DNA of the CDR3 is TGCGCCAGCAGCCCCAAGCCAGGGGTCTATGGCTACACCTTC.

V gene TRBV15 combines with J gene TRBJ2-7; the match to TRBD2 covers 12 bases. This CDR3 has 15 residues. From germline, CDR1 is LNHNV and CDR2 YYDKDF (reference sequence). Trimming cost V 4 bases and J 6 bases; bases outside gene matches: 7. CDR3 nucleotides: TGTGCCACCAGCATCAGGACTAGCGGGATGGGCGAGCAGTACTTC. Its protein product is CATSIRTSGMGEQYF.

This chain joins TRBV6-1 and TRBJ2-6, with 8 bases identical to TRBD1. The ends lost 4 bases at V and 0 bases at J; junction bases unmatched: 8. The CDR3 totals 18 residues. Germline loops: CDR1 MNHNS, CDR2 SASEGT. The CDR3 DNA follows: TGTGCCAGCAGTGTCCAGGGACAGGCGAGCTCTGGGGCCAACGTCCTGACTTTC. It specifies CASSVQGQASSGANVLTF.

The chain uses TRBV6-1 and TRBJ2-7; 10 nucleotides agree with TRBD1. The J segment lost 2 bases and the V segment lost 2 bases, leaving 18 bases of the junction unmatched. The CDR3 has 20 residues. Germline CDR1 MNHNS, CDR2 SASEGT. The CDR3 region is CASSETPTGGMARKPYEQYF. Written as DNA, the CDR3 is TGTGCCAGCAGTGAAACCCCGACAGGGGGCATGGCTAGAAAGCCCTACGAGCAGTACTTC.

The rearrangement links TRBV7-8 to TRBJ2-1; D remains ambiguous. The CDR3 is made up of 11 amino acids. V lost 5 bases and J lost 10, with 9 bases in between. CDR1 and CDR2 (germline): SGHVS, FQNEAQ. Here the CDR3 reads CASSPQKEQFF. The CDR3 region has the DNA TGTGCCAGCAGCCCTCAGAAGGAGCAGTTCTTC.

The chain combines TRBV9 with TRBJ1-2; 9 nucleotides match TRBD1. The germline V gene encodes CDR1 SGDLS and CDR2 YYNGEE. V shed 4 bases, J shed 3 bases, and the junction held 4 bases outside the gene matches. This CDR3 contains 14 residues. CDR3 protein: CASSPDRGDYGYTF. CDR3 in DNA: TGTGCCAGCAGCCCCGACAGGGGGGACTATGGCTACACCTTC.

In its sample, this clone was seen once. The chain links TRBV4-1 to TRBJ2-5; D might be TRBD1 (6 bases). Trimming left V 2 bases short and J 5 bases short, with 15 bases between. Germline V CDR1 and CDR2: MGHRA, YSYEKL. This CDR3 has 15 residues. The CDR3: CASSQRGGAVETQYF. DNA for the CDR3: TGCGCCAGCAGCCAAAGAGGGGGAGCGGTGGAGACCCAGTACTTC.

V gene TRBV6-5 combines with J gene TRBJ2-1; perhaps TRBD1 as D (6 bases). Germline V CDR1 and CDR2: MNHEY, SVGAGI. Deletions cut 6 bases from V and 1 base from J, with 10 bases between. CDR3 length: 14 amino acids. This CDR3 reads CASSPTGSYNEQFF. CDR3 nucleotide sequence: TGTGCCAGCAGCCCGACAGGATCCTACAATGAGCAGTTCTTC.

The gene calls are TRBV18 and TRBJ2-5; 7 nucleotides match TRBD2. Germline V gene sequence: CDR1 KGHSH, CDR2 LQKENI. Trimming at V came to 5 bases and at J to 2 bases, leaving 5 bases not matched to a gene. CDR3 length equals 14 residues. The CDR3 DNA is TGTGCCAGCTCATTGAGCGGGGAACAAGAGACCCAGTACTTC. Protein product: CASSLSGEQETQYF.

A few counts support this clone. V usage is TRBV5-5 and J usage is TRBJ2-7, with D tentatively TRBD1 (6 bases). V was pared by 0 bases and J by 6 bases, with 13 bases between. Germline lookup yields CDR1 SGHKS and CDR2 YYEKEE (reference sequence). The CDR3 consists of 14 residues. CDR3 nucleotide sequence: TGTGCCAGCAGCTTGGGGACAGCCAGTTCCGAGCAGTACTTC. Its translation is CASSLGTASSEQYF. Full variable domain (missing parts from reference TRBV5-5 and TRBJ2-7): DAGVTQSPTHLIKTRGQQVTLRCSPISGHKSVSWYQQVLGQGPQFIFQYYEKEERGRGNFPDRFSARQFPNYSSELNVNALLLGDSALYLCASSLGTASSEQYFGPGTRLTVT.

The genes are TRBV29-1 and TRBJ1-4; D uncertain. The CDR3 covers 13 residues. V was clipped by 2 bases and J by 8 bases, with 12 bases between them. Germline V gives CDR1 SQVTM, CDR2 ANQGSEA. For the CDR3, the DNA is TGCAGCGTTGAATATATGGGAGGGGAAAAACTGTTTTTT. Translated, it gives CSVEYMGGEKLFF. Looking up the rest from reference TRBV29-1 and TRBJ1-4 gives the full variable domain: SAVISQKPSRDICQRGTSLTIQCQVDSQVTMMFWYRQQPGQSLTLIATANQGSEATYESGFVIDKFPISRPNLTFSTLTVSNMSPEDSSIYLCSVEYMGGEKLFFGSGTQLSVL.